The source of this T cell receptor (beta chain) is a study of technical replicates of blood from several donors. Germline V CDR1 and CDR2: MNHEY, SMNVEV (reference sequence). V lost 3 bases and J lost 6; bases outside the gene matches: 4. The CDR3 is 13 amino acids. The repertoire was sequenced with immunoSEQ multiplex PCR; TCRdb's copy has only in-frame clones and lacks some. The sample has around 80,000 clones, 85% to 95% seen once; the top ten hold more than 0.2%. This clone showed up just once. This chain links TRBV27 with TRBJ2-7; 8 bases match TRBD1. This receptor was taken from a human donor in good health. The sequencing sample was made of T cells isolated from PBMCs. The DNA of the CDR3 is TGTGCCAGCAGTTTCCTGGACAGGGCCGAGCAGTACTTC. Its protein is CASSFLDRAEQYF.